This T cell receptor (beta chain) is from a study of T cells in women clearing cervical HPV infection. Overall study: Controls gave blood once infection was undetectable; cases at lesion identification.

CDR3 size: 13 residues. CDR1 and CDR2 (germline): SEHNR, FQNEAQ (reference sequence). The method was immunoSEQ multiplex PCR; TCRdb's version includes in-frame clones alone and lacks a portion of them. The sample has some 39,000 clones. Cervical HPV DNA detected by MY09/MY11 PCR, typed by dot-blot. With regard to this clone: The antigen is undetermined. The read is 3 residues too short to cover the CDR3 end, so that end is filled in from the germline J gene.

Study observations and caveats: Cases and controls were distinguished at AUC just under 0.85 by richness and V genes. Timing of associations relative to infection is unclear; T-cell subsets were not isolated.

The gene calls are TRBV7-9 and TRBJ1-2, with 8 nucleotides matching TRBD1. This clonotype originated in a woman between 18 and 70 years old with a cervical HPV16 infection that either progressed to CIN3+ or cleared (not recorded which). The sample was blood buffy coat. The part of the CDR3 DNA that was read is TGTGCCAGCAGCCAGGGGGCCGATTTCGGC. The encoded protein is CASSQGADFG. The CDR3 reads in full as CASSQGADFGYTF.